These 5 T cell receptor beta chains were sequenced from one sample in a study of blood T cell repertoires in COVID-19 (dated by TCRdb to about 2020). Libraries were prepared through the immunoSEQ multiplex PCR assay. TCRdb re-hosts the immuneACCESS table, in-frame sequences only. Its copies lack some clones; in the studies checked, an unresolved V gene accounts for under half of them, and the cause for the rest is not known. The sample yields more than 80,000 clones; roughly 80% were counted once. The top ten constitute 15% to 20% of the sample. The source material was peripheral blood. Receptor source: a human donor in a cohort sampled during active COVID-19.

This clone was observed at least ten times. The CDR3 is CASSESSGRVYEQFF. CDR3 DNA sequence: TGTGCCAGCAGTGAATCGAGCGGGAGGGTCTATGAGCAGTTCTTC. V is TRBV6-4 and J is TRBJ2-1; 10 bases fit TRBD2. The CDR3 is 15 residues long. Germline trimming cut 3 bases from V and 8 bases from J; bases unmatched to any gene: 7. Germline V gene lookup returns CDR1 MRHNA and CDR2 SNTAGT.

The rearrangement joins TRBV5-7 to TRBJ2-7; TRBD1 aligns across 12 bases. TRBV5-7 is identified as an open reading frame with a role that is uncertain. The ends lost 3 bases at V and 4 bases at J; junction bases unmatched: 2. The CDR3 loop spans 14 amino acids. CDR3 region: CASSSGQGAYEQYF. CDR3 nucleotides: TGTGCCAGCAGCTCGGGACAGGGGGCTTACGAGCAGTACTTC.

This CDR3 reads CASSLAPQIEETQYF. CDR3 coding DNA: TGTGCCAGCAGCTTAGCACCACAGATAGAAGAGACCCAGTACTTC. The chain combines TRBV7-9 with TRBJ2-5; D is unresolved. V lost 0 bases and J lost 3, with 11 bases in between. The CDR3 runs to 15 residues. Looked up from germline, CDR1 is SEHNR and CDR2 is FQNEAQ (reference sequence). The entire variable domain, with the rest obtained from reference TRBV7-9 and TRBJ2-5, is as follows: DTGVSQNPRHKITKRGQNVTFRCDPISEHNRLYWYRQTLGQGPEFLTYFQNEAQLEKSRLLSDRFSAERPKGSFSTLEIQRTEQGDSAMYLCASSLAPQIEETQYFGPGTRLLVL.

V usage is TRBV2 and J usage is TRBJ2-7, with TRBD2 identical over 7 bases. The V segment lost 5 bases and the J segment 3 bases; nucleotides outside the gene matches: 7. In germline, CDR1 is SNHLY, CDR2 FYNNEI. The CDR3 loop spans 14 amino acids. CDR3 loop: CASSKSGNLYEQYF. For the CDR3, the DNA is TGTGCCAGCAGTAAAAGCGGGAACCTCTACGAGCAGTACTTC.

The chain's CDR3 is CASSQSLAGGQETQYF. CDR3 DNA sequence: TGTGCCAGCAGCCAAAGCCTAGCGGGAGGGCAAGAGACCCAGTACTTC. The chain links TRBV3-1 (or the pseudogene TRBV3-2) to TRBJ2-5; 12 nucleotides align to TRBD2. The CDR3 extends over 16 amino acids. Losses at the gene ends were 2 bases for V and 2 bases for J; bases not matched to a gene: 3. Germline V gene lookup returns CDR1 LGHDT and CDR2 YNNKEL (reference sequence).